Shown below are 10 T cell receptor beta chains from a single sample sequenced in a study of identifying expanded T cells in peripheral blood. Sequencing used immunoSEQ multiplex PCR; TCRdb keeps in-frame clones, though not all of them. The sample holds 50,000 to 65,000 clones, about 85% seen once. The sample comprised blood. These receptors all stem from a person aged 18 to 70 in good health.

The chain joins TRBV4-1 to TRBJ1-4, with D possibly matching TRBD1 (6 bases). The length of the CDR3 is 18 residues. CDR1 is MGHRA, CDR2 YSYEKL, per germline. V was pared by 0 bases and J by 2 bases, with 16 bases between. CDR3 loop: CASSQEGVTGGTNEKLFF. CDR3 sequence (DNA): TGCGCCAGCAGCCAAGAAGGAGTGACAGGTGGGACTAATGAAAAACTGTTTTTT.

The chain is built from TRBV6-5 and TRBJ2-7; TRBD1 matches 9 bases. Germline V gene sequence: CDR1 MNHEY, CDR2 SVGAGI. After removal of 6 bases from V and 6 bases from J, the junction contained 9 bases not matched to a gene. This CDR3 is built from 14 residues. As DNA, the CDR3 is TGTGCCAGCAGACGTACGGGACAGGGCTCCGAGCAGTACTTC. It encodes CASRRTGQGSEQYF.

V gene TRBV4-3 combines with J gene TRBJ2-1, with TRBD2 matching over 10 bases. Unmatched junction bases numbered 11, after V lost 2 bases and J lost 10 bases. Germline V gives CDR1 LGHNA, CDR2 YSLEER. The CDR3 consists of 16 residues. Here the CDR3 reads CASSQPTSGTSGEQFF. The CDR3 DNA follows: TGCGCCAGCAGCCAACCCACTAGCGGGACTTCAGGGGAGCAGTTCTTC.

The rearrangement uses TRBV15 and TRBJ2-5; D is possibly TRBD2 (6 bases). Germline values: CDR1 LNHNV, CDR2 YYDKDF (reference sequence). V gave up 4 bases and J gave up 5 bases, with 23 bases separating them. This CDR3 has 17 residues. The CDR3 loop reads CATSNQDGQGGLETQYF. DNA for the CDR3: TGTGCCACCAGCAACCAGGACGGGCAGGGAGGTCTTGAGACCCAGTACTTC.

This clone was picked up a small number of times. V is TRBV7-9 and J is TRBJ2-7; D is uncertain. The CDR3 spans 12 residues. Germline-derived CDR1 and CDR2 are SEHNR and FQNEAQ (reference sequence). V shed 3 bases and J shed 7 bases, with 10 bases lying between them. CDR3 DNA: TGTGCCAGCAGCTTGCCCTTGTCAGAGCAGTACTTC. Translating it yields CASSLPLSEQYF.

The CDR3 spells CASSLGQNTEAFF. In DNA form, the CDR3 reads TGTGCCAGCAGCTTAGGGCAAAACACTGAAGCTTTCTTT. The chain has TRBV7-6 and TRBJ1-1; no firm D call. CDR3 length equals 13 residues. CDR1 and CDR2 from the germline V gene are SGHVS and FNYEAQ. V dropped 1 base and J dropped 2 bases, with 5 bases sitting between them.

The chain is built from TRBV19 and TRBJ2-5; D tentatively reads TRBD1 or TRBD2 (7 bases each). The CDR3 is made up of 15 amino acids. Trimming took 4 bases from V and 4 from J, leaving 16 bases between them. Germline assignment: CDR1 LNHDA and CDR2 SQIVND (reference sequence). The CDR3 coding sequence is TGTGCCAGTAGTACGGTAGGGGGCGGGGGAGAGACCCAGTACTTC. This sequence encodes CASSTVGGGGETQYF.

The chain links TRBV4-1 to TRBJ1-1, with 8 bases matching TRBD1. V shed 4 bases, J shed 3 bases, and the junction held 13 bases outside the gene matches. The germline CDR1 and CDR2 sequences are MGHRA and YSYEKL. The CDR3 spans 17 residues. For the CDR3, the DNA is TGCGCCAGCAGCCCCTACGGCCAGGGGGCCGGCGACACTGAAGCTTTCTTT. It translates to CASSPYGQGAGDTEAFF.

The V gene is TRBV10-3, the J gene TRBJ2-7; D not resolved. In germline, CDR1 is ENHRY, CDR2 SYGVKD. The V end was cut by 3 bases, the J end by 0 bases, with 12 bases between. This CDR3 has 15 residues. The CDR3 region is CAISDRVLSSYEQYF. CDR3 nucleotide sequence: TGTGCCATCAGTGACCGAGTGTTGAGCTCCTACGAGCAGTACTTC.

This chain links TRBV6-1 with TRBJ2-5, with 7 bases matching TRBD2. V shed 6 bases and J 2 bases; nucleotides not matched to a gene: 6. CDR1 and CDR2 from the germline V gene are MNHNS and SASEGT. The CDR3 is 14 residues long. For the CDR3, the DNA is TGTGCCAGCAGCGCTGGACTAGTGCAAGAGACCCAGTACTTC. Translated, it gives CASSAGLVQETQYF.